The 8 T cell receptor beta chains reported below all come from one sample, sequenced in a study of T cell responses to AZD1222 COVID-19 vaccine. TCRdb's copy holds only in-frame clones and misses some; the assay was immunoSEQ multiplex PCR. The table lists around 99,000 clones, roughly 88% of them singletons, with 10% to 15% in the top ten. The specimen was peripheral blood, collected on day 0 of MenACWY control vaccination. These TCRs come from an adult in good health.

V is TRBV19 and J is TRBJ1-4; 8 bases match TRBD1. The CDR3 consists of 13 residues. Germline lookup yields CDR1 LNHDA and CDR2 SQIVND (reference sequence). Losses at the gene ends were 11 bases for V and 8 bases for J; bases not matched to a gene: 10. The CDR3: CAGGPGGAEKLFF. As DNA, the CDR3 is TGTGCCGGGGGGCCAGGGGGCGCAGAAAAACTGTTTTTT.

The genes are TRBV3-1 (or the pseudogene TRBV3-2) and TRBJ2-7; D unclear. Trimming stripped 1 base from V and 2 bases from J, with 6 bases between. CDR3 length: 13 amino acids. Germline V CDR1 and CDR2: LGHDT, YNNKEL (reference sequence). CDR3 sequence (DNA): TGTGCCAGCAGCCAAGGGGCCCCCTACGAGCAGTACTTC. Its protein is CASSQGAPYEQYF.

The CDR3 protein is CASSSRLAGGGTDTQYF. The CDR3, as DNA: TGCGCCAGCAGCTCCAGACTAGCGGGAGGGGGCACAGATACGCAGTATTTT. V and J are TRBV5-1 and TRBJ2-3; TRBD2 matches 14 bases. V lost 3 bases and J lost 1; bases outside the gene matches: 4. The CDR3 sequence is 17 residues long. Germline assignment: CDR1 SGHRS and CDR2 YFSETQ.

The chain has TRBV9 and TRBJ1-1; 7 bases agree with TRBD1. From germline, CDR1 is SGDLS and CDR2 YYNGEE. The CDR3 runs to 13 residues. V lost 7 bases to trimming and J lost 13 bases; unmatched junction nucleotides: 16. The CDR3 DNA follows: TGTGCCAGCGCGACCCGCCCAGGGGGGATGGTTTTCTTT. The encoded protein is CASATRPGGMVFF.

This sequence joins TRBV5-5 and TRBJ2-7, with D unresolved. The germline V gene has CDR1 SGHKS and CDR2 YYEKEE (reference sequence). The CDR3 loop spans 14 amino acids. V was cut by 4 bases and J by 2 bases, with 13 bases left in between. CDR3 nucleotide sequence: TGTGCCAGCAGCGCCGGGTTGGCCGCCTACGAGCAGTACTTC. Its translation: CASSAGLAAYEQYF.

The genes are TRBV4-1 and TRBJ2-1; 7 bases map to TRBD1. Germline V gives CDR1 MGHRA, CDR2 YSYEKL. This CDR3 has 15 residues. V lost 1 base to trimming and J lost 7 bases; unmatched junction nucleotides: 7. CDR3 DNA: TGCGCCAGCAGCCAAGCGTCCGGGACAGCTAATGAGCAGTTCTTC. Protein sequence: CASSQASGTANEQFF.

The chain links TRBV4-3 to TRBJ1-2; a weak D match, TRBD1 (5 bases). V was cut by 1 base and J by 6 bases, with 6 bases left in between. Germline CDR1 is LGHNA and CDR2 is YSLEER. The CDR3 is 12 amino acids. The CDR3 DNA follows: TGCGCCAGCAGCCAAGGGGACGATGGCTACACCTTC. Residues: CASSQGDDGYTF.

This clone has more than one count but fewer than ten. This chain links TRBV6-4 with TRBJ1-6; no firm D call. Per germline, CDR1 MRHNA and CDR2 SNTAGT. V shed 8 bases and J shed 12 bases, with 20 bases lying between them. The CDR3 runs 14 residues. The CDR3 loop reads CASETQANSGPLHF. The CDR3 DNA reads as TGTGCCAGCGAGACTCAGGCGAACTCTGGACCCCTCCACTTT.